This TCR beta chain was retrieved from a study of blood T cells in healthy people across ages. The sample providers were healthy Caucasian people from Russia, aged about 6 to 95. This clonotype was seen a handful of times. The V and J ends lost 4 bases and 4 bases respectively, with 9 bases between them. This CDR3 has 13 amino acids. Looked up from germline, CDR1 is MDHEN and CDR2 is SYDVKM. Next came a second PCR, run for about 6 to 11 cycles, which used a sample-barcoded 5' primer along with a J-beta primer mix. One entry per CDR3 protein results from TCRdb running MiXCR on the 5' RACE reads. The sample includes 1.5 million to 2 million distinct CDR3 sequences, roughly 50% seen only once; the top ten take approximately 2%.

The receptor comes from a woman between 35 and 50 years old in good health. This sequence joins TRBV28 and TRBJ2-3; no firm D call. What was sequenced was blood. CDR3 DNA: TGTGCCAGCAGTTCCTCTCAACCAGATACGCAGTATTTT. Translated, it gives CASSSSQPDTQYF.